Sequencing of this T cell receptor (beta chain) was carried out in a study of blood T cell repertoires in COVID-19. This table comes from immunoSEQ multiplex PCR, and its TCRdb copy is limited to in-frame clones, with some not included. The top ten hold 2.5% to 3.5% of the sample, which has about 190,000 clones, roughly 78% seen once. Germline lookup yields CDR1 MDHEN and CDR2 SYDVKM. The CDR3 has 15 residues. V lost 7 bases to trimming and J lost 6 bases; unmatched junction nucleotides: 14. This receptor was identified in a woman aged 80 or over with active or convalescent COVID-19. The chain links TRBV28 to TRBJ1-2, with 7 bases aligning to TRBD1. Specimen: peripheral blood. CDR3 in DNA: TGTGCCAGCAATCGGTTTGCGAGGGGGCAGGATGGCTACACCTTC. The encoded protein is CASNRFARGQDGYTF.